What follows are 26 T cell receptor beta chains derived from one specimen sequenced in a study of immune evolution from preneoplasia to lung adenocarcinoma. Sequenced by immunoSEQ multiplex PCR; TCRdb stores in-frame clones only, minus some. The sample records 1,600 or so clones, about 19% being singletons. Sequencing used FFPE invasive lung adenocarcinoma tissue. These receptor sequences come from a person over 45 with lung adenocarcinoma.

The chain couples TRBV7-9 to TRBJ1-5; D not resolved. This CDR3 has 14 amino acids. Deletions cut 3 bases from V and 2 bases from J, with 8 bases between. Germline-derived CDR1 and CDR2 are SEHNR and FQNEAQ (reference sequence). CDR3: CASSFGRRNQPQHF. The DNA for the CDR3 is TGTGCCAGCAGCTTTGGGAGGCGCAATCAGCCCCAGCATTTT.

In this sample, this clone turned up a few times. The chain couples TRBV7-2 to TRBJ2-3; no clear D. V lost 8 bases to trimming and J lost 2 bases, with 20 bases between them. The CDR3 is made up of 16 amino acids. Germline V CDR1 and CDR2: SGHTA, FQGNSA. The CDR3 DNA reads TGTGCCAGCCCACCCCATGGATCCTTATTCACAGATACGCAGTATTTT. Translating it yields CASPPHGSLFTDTQYF.

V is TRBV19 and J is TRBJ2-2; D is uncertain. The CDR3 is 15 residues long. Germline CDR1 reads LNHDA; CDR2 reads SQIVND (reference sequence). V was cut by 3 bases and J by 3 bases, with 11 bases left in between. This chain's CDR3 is CASSIGSLHTGELFF. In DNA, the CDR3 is TGTGCCAGTAGTATTGGCAGCCTGCACACCGGGGAGCTGTTTTTT.

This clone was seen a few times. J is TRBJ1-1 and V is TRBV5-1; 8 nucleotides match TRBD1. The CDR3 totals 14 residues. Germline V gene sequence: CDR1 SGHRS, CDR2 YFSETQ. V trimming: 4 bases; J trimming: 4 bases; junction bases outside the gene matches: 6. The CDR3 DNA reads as TGCGCCAGCAGCACGGGACAGGTGGGCACTGAAGCTTTCTTT. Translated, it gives CASSTGQVGTEAFF. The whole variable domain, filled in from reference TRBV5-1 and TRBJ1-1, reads KAGVTQTPRYLIKTRGQQVTLSCSPISGHRSVSWYQQTPGQGLQFLFEYFSETQRNKGNFPGRFSGRQFSNSRSEMNVSTLELGDSALYLCASSTGQVGTEAFFGQGTRLTVV.

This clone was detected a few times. CDR3: CASSLFRASGYEQYF. The CDR3 nucleotides read TGTGCCAGCAGTTTATTTAGGGCTAGCGGTTACGAGCAGTACTTC. This chain connects TRBV28 to TRBJ2-7, with 7 nucleotides matching TRBD2. In germline, CDR1 is MDHEN, CDR2 SYDVKM. The V gene end was trimmed by 1 base and the J gene end by 4 bases; junction bases not matched to a gene: 7. CDR3 length: 15 residues.

The CDR3 here is CASSFRGEETQYF. The CDR3 nucleotides read TGTGCCAGCAGCTTCCGGGGGGAAGAGACCCAGTACTTC. The J gene is TRBJ2-5, the V gene TRBV5-4; 7 nucleotides agree with TRBD2. The CDR3 sequence is 13 residues long. Germline CDR1 SGHNT, CDR2 YYREEE (reference sequence). With 2 bases clipped from V and 3 bases from J, the junction kept 1 base outside the gene matches.

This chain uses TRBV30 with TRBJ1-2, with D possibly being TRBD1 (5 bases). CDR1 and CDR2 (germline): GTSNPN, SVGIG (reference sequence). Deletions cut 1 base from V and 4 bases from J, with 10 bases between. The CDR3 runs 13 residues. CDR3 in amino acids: CAWSEQGTYGYTF. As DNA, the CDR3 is TGTGCCTGGAGTGAGCAGGGAACCTATGGCTACACCTTC.

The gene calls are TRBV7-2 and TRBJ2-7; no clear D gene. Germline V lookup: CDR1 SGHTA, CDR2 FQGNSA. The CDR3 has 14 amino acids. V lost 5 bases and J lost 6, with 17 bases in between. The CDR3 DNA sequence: TGTGCCAGCAGCCCTGTAGAGCACCGAGGCGAGCAGTACTTC. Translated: CASSPVEHRGEQYF.

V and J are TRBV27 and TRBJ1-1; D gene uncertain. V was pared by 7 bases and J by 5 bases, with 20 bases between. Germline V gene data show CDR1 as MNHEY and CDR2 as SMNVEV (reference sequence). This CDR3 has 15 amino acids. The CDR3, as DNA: TGTGCCAGCACTCCAGGACCCTCGGGAGGAACTGAAGCTTTCTTT. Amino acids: CASTPGPSGGTEAFF.

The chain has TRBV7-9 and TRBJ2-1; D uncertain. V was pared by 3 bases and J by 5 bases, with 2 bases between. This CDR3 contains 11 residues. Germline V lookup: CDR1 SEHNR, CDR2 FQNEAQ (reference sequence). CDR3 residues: CASSFHNEQFF. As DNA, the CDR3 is TGTGCCAGCAGCTTCCACAATGAGCAGTTCTTC.

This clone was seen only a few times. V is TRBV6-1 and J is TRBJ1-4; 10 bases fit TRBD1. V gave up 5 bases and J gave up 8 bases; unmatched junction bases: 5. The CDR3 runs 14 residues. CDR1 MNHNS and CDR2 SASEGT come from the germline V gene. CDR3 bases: TGTGCCAGCAGTCTAGGACAGGGGGAAGAAAAACTGTTTTTT. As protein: CASSLGQGEEKLFF.

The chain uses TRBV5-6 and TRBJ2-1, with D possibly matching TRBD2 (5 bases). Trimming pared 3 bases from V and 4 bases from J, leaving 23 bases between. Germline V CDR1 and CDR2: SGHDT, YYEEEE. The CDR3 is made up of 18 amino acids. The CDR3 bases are TGTGCCAGCAGCTCAGAACCCACCGGGATTAGCTTTTACAATGAGCAGTTCTTC. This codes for CASSSEPTGISFYNEQFF.

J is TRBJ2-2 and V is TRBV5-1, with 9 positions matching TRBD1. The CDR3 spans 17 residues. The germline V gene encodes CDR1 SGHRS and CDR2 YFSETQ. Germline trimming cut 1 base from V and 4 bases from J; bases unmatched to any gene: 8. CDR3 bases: TGCGCCAGCAGCTTGCGGGCCGGGACAGGGAGCACCGGGGAGCTGTTTTTT. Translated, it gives CASSLRAGTGSTGELFF.

CDR3: CASLPRKGRTDTQYF. CDR3 DNA sequence: TGTGCCAGCCTCCCCCGAAAGGGGCGCACAGATACGCAGTATTTT. The chain has TRBV21-1 and TRBJ2-3; the table calls TRBD1, which could not be checked here. TRBV21-1 is a pseudogene segment. The CDR3 runs to 15 residues.

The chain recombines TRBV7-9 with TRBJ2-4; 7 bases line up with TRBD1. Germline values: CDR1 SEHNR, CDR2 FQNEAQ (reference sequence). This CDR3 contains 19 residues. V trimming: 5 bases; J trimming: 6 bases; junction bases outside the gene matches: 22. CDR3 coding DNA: TGTGCCAGCAGCGCCACCCGCCCCGGACAGGTTTTGAGGGGAAACATTCAGTACTTC. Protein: CASSATRPGQVLRGNIQYF.

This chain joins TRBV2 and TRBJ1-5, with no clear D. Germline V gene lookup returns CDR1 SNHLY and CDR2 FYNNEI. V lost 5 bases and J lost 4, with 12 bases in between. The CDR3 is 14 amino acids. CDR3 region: CASSPPPKNQPQHF. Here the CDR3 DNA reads TGTGCCAGCAGTCCCCCCCCCAAAAATCAGCCCCAGCATTTT.

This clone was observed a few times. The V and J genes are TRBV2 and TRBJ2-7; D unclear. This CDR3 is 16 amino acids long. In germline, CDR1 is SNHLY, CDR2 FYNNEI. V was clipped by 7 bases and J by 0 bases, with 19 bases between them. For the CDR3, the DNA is TGTGCCAGCAACCCCGACCAGGACGCCTACTCCTACGAGCAGTACTTC. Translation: CASNPDQDAYSYEQYF. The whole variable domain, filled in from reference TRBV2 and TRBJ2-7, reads EPEVTQTPSHQVTQMGQEVILRCVPISNHLYFYWYRQILGQKVEFLVSFYNNEISEKSEIFDDQFSVERPDGSNFTLKIRSTKLEDSAMYFCASNPDQDAYSYEQYFGPGTRLTVT.

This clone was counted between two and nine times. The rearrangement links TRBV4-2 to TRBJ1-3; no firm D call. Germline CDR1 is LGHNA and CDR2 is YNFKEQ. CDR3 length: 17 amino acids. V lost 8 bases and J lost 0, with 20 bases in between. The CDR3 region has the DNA TGTGCCAGCCGAACCGACCCGGCGGCGAGCTCTGGAAACACCATATATTTT. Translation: CASRTDPAASSGNTIYF.

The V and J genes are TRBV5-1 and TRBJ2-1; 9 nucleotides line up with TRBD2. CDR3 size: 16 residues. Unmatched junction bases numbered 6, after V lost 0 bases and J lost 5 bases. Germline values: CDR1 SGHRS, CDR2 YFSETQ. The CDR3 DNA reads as TGCGCCAGCAGCTTGGGGGGACTAGCAGACCACAATGAGCAGTTCTTC. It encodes CASSLGGLADHNEQFF.

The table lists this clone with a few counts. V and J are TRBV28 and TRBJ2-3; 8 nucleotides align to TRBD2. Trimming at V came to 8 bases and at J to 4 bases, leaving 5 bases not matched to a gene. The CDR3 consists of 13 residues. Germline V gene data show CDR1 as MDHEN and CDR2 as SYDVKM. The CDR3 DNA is TGTGCCAGCGTAGCGGGAAGGGCAGATACGCAGTATTTT. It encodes CASVAGRADTQYF.

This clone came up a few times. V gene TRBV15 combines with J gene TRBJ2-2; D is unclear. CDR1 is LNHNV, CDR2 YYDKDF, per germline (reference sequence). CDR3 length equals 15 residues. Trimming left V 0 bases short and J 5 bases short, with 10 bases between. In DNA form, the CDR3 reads TGTGCCACCAGCAGAGATCGGGCAGAAACCGGGGAGCTGTTTTTT. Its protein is CATSRDRAETGELFF.

CDR3 amino acids: CASSSDGTGELFF. The CDR3 DNA reads as TGTGCCAGCAGCAGCGACGGGACCGGGGAGCTGTTTTTT. The chain employs TRBV7-6 and TRBJ2-2; D ambiguous. Per the germline V gene, CDR1 is SGHVS and CDR2 is FNYEAQ. This CDR3 is 13 amino acids long. Trimming stripped 5 bases from V and 5 bases from J, with 9 bases between.

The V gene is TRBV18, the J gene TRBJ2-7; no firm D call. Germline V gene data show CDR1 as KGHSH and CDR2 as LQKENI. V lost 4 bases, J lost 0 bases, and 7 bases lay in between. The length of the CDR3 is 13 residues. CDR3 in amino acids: CASSRVGSYEQYF. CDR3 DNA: TGTGCCAGCTCACGAGTGGGCTCCTACGAGCAGTACTTC.

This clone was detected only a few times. CDR3 in DNA: TGTGCCAGCAGCGTGGGCCGACAGGGGATCTATGGAGGCTACACCTTC. Its translation is CASSVGRQGIYGGYTF. The rearrangement links TRBV9 to TRBJ1-2; TRBD1 matches 8 bases. The germline V gene has CDR1 SGDLS and CDR2 YYNGEE. J gave up 8 bases and V 2 bases, and 14 bases lay outside the gene matches. CDR3 length: 16 residues.

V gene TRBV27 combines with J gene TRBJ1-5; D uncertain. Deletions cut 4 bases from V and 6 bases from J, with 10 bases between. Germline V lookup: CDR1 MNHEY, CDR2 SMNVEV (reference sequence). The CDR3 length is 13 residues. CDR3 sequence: CASSSLETQPQHF. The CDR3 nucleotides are TGTGCCAGCAGTTCGTTGGAAACTCAGCCCCAGCATTTT.

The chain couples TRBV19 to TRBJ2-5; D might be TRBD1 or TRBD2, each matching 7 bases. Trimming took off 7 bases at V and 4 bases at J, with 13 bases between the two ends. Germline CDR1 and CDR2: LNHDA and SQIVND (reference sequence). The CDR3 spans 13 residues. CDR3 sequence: CASNRGGRETQYF. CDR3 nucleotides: TGTGCCAGTAACAGGGGCGGGAGAGAGACCCAGTACTTC.